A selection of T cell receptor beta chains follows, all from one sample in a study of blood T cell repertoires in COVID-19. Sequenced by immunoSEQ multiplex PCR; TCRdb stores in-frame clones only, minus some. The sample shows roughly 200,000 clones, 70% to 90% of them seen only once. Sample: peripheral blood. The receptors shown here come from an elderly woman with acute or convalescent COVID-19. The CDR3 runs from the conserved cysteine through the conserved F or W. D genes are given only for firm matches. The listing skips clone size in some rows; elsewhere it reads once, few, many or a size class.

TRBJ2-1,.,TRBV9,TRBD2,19,CASSLRGVAGLRNFNEQFF,TGTGCCAGCAGTCTTCGAGGGGTAGCGGGCCTGAGGAATTTCAATGAGCAGTTCTTC
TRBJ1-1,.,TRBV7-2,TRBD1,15,CASSLRQGMGTEAFF,TGTGCCAGCAGCCTCCGACAGGGGATGGGCACTGAAGCTTTCTTT
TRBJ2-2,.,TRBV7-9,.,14,CARGARSNTGELFF,TGTGCCAGGGGGGCTAGGTCTAACACCGGGGAGCTGTTTTTT
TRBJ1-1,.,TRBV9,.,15,CASTFAPGGDTEAFF,TGTGCCAGCACCTTTGCCCCGGGGGGGGACACTGAAGCTTTCTTT
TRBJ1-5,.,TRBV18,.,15,CASSPPGGRNQPQHF,TGTGCCAGCTCACCTCCGGGGGGGCGCAATCAGCCCCAGCATTTT
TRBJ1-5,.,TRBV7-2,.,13,CASSFRSNQPQHF,TGTGCCAGCAGCTTCAGAAGCAATCAGCCCCAGCATTTT
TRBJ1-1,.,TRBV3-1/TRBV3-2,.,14,CASSQGTVNTEAFF,TGTGCCAGCAGCCAAGGGACAGTGAACACTGAAGCTTTCTTT
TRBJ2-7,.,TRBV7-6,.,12,CASSLGRGEQYF,TGTGCCAGCAGCTTAGGGCGGGGCGAGCAGTACTTC
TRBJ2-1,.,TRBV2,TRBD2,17,CATGLAGGRVSYNEQFF,TGTGCCACCGGACTAGCGGGAGGCCGTGTCTCCTACAATGAGCAGTTCTTC
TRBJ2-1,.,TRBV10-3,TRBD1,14,CAIAGTGTSNEQFF,TGTGCCATTGCCGGGACAGGGACCTCCAATGAGCAGTTCTTC
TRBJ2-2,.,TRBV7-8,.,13,CASSFLYTGELFF,TGTGCCAGCAGCTTCCTCTACACCGGGGAGCTGTTTTTT
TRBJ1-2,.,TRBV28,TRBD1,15,CASTVLGGQFYGYTF,TGTGCCAGCACTGTACTTGGGGGACAGTTCTATGGCTACACCTTC
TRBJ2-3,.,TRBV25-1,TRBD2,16,CASSEWGGRGADTQYF,TGTGCCAGCAGTGAATGGGGCGGGAGAGGCGCAGATACGCAGTATTTT
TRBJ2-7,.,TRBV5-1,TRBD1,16,CASSLAGGQGSYEQYF,TGCGCCAGCAGCTTGGCCGGGGGACAGGGATCCTACGAGCAGTACTTC
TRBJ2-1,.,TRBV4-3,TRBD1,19,CASSQEADYRGKSSNEQFF,TGCGCCAGCAGCCAAGAAGCCGATTACAGGGGAAAATCAAGCAATGAGCAGTTCTTC
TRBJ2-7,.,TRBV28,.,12,CASRQVPYEQYF,TGTGCCTCGAGACAGGTCCCCTACGAGCAGTACTTC
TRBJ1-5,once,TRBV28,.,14,CASSLSGLRQPQHF,TGTGCCAGCAGTTTATCAGGGCTTAGGCAGCCCCAGCATTTT
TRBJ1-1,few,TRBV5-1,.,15,CASSSVGGPDTEAFF,TGCGCCAGCAGCTCCGTGGGTGGGCCGGACACTGAAGCTTTCTTT